Below, 22 T cell receptor beta chains from the same sample are listed, as sequenced in a study of post-analysis software for immune sequencing data. Every TCR beta cDNA library bore unique molecular identifiers. TCRdb processed the PCR reads anew with MiXCR; each CDR3 protein has one entry. Of about 500,000 distinct CDR3 sequences in the sample, 40% to 55% were seen once. These receptors' targets are unknown. General study results and limits: Compared with controls, patients had more of about 5 TRBV segments, including TRBV5-6, TRBV5-1 and TRBV20-1.

The sample comprised blood. The receptors come from a girl aged 5 to 17 with multiple sclerosis.

V and J are TRBV6-5 and TRBJ2-4; TRBD2 agrees at 14 bases. The CDR3 is made up of 19 amino acids. Germline CDR1 and CDR2: MNHEY and SVGAGI. V gave up 4 bases and J gave up 3 bases; unmatched junction bases: 11. The DNA of the CDR3 is TGTGCCAGCAGTTTTTCCGGGACTAGCGGGAGTAAAGGCAAAAACATTCAGTACTTC. Translated, it gives CASSFSGTSGSKGKNIQYF.

The rearrangement joins TRBV20-1 to TRBJ1-1; D is unclear. CDR3 size: 14 residues. Germline CDR1 is DFQATT and CDR2 is SNEGSKA (reference sequence). V lost 5 bases and J lost 0, with 13 bases in between. The CDR3, as DNA: TGCAGTGCTCGGACCCTTAAGATGAACACTGAAGCTTTCTTT. The encoded protein is CSARTLKMNTEAFF.

In its sample, this clonotype was seen many times. The chain couples TRBV20-1 to TRBJ1-1; D is possibly TRBD1 (5 bases). This CDR3 has 17 amino acids. Trimming removed 0 bases from V and 1 base from J, with 18 bases in between. Germline-derived CDR1 and CDR2 are DFQATT and SNEGSKA (reference sequence). Here the CDR3 reads CSARDVGRGGRNTEAFF. The CDR3 nucleotides read TGCAGTGCTAGAGATGTAGGACGCGGGGGTAGGAACACTGAAGCTTTCTTT.

This clonotype has only one observation. One end of the junction does not line up with germline, which may come from a read error. The V and J genes are TRBV12-3 or TRBV12-4 and TRBJ1-4, with D perhaps matching TRBD1 (5 bases). The CDR3 length is 16 residues. The CDR3 sequence: CASSSRGGRTNEKRFF. The CDR3 nucleotides are TGTGCCAGCAGTTCCCGGGGGGGACGGACTAATGAAAAACGGTTTTTT.

The genes are TRBV7-2 and TRBJ2-1, with TRBD2 matching 15 bases. Trimming cost V 5 bases and J 7 bases; bases outside gene matches: 6. The length of the CDR3 is 16 residues. Germline V gene data show CDR1 as SGHTA and CDR2 as FQGNSA. DNA for the CDR3: TGTGCCAGCAGCCGGACTAGCGGGAGGGTGTCAAATGAGCAGTTCTTC. This gives the protein CASSRTSGRVSNEQFF.

A few counts support this clonotype. The V call is TRBV9, the J call TRBJ2-1, with TRBD2 as a possible D gene (6 bases). V was clipped by 3 bases and J by 4 bases, with 14 bases between them. The CDR3 consists of 15 residues. Germline V gene sequence: CDR1 SGDLS, CDR2 YYNGEE. In DNA form, the CDR3 reads TGTGCCAGCAGCGGGGGTAGCGGACGGTACAATGAGCAGTTCTTC. This codes for CASSGGSGRYNEQFF.

The CDR3 DNA sequence: TGTGCCAGCAGCTTGCCTCGGACCTACCAAGAGACCCAGTACTTC. Translation gives CASSLPRTYQETQYF. J is TRBJ2-5 and V is TRBV7-9; D uncertain. The V gene lost 3 bases and the J gene lost 0 bases, with 11 bases spanning the gap. CDR1 and CDR2 (germline): SEHNR, FQNEAQ (reference sequence). The CDR3 is 15 amino acids.

The chain uses TRBV5-1 and TRBJ1-2, with 10 positions matching TRBD1. After removal of 1 base from V and 6 bases from J, the junction contained 6 bases not matched to a gene. The CDR3 is made up of 15 amino acids. Germline V gene lookup returns CDR1 SGHRS and CDR2 YFSETQ. The CDR3 region is CASSLSGTGEHGYTF. As DNA, the CDR3 is TGCGCCAGCAGCTTGTCCGGGACAGGGGAACATGGCTACACCTTC. Using reference TRBV5-1 and TRBJ1-2 for the parts outside the CDR3, the full variable domain is KAGVTQTPRYLIKTRGQQVTLSCSPISGHRSVSWYQQTPGQGLQFLFEYFSETQRNKGNFPGRFSGRQFSNSRSEMNVSTLELGDSALYLCASSLSGTGEHGYTFGSGTRLTVV.

This clonotype was picked up a small number of times. This chain connects TRBV15 to TRBJ1-5; no definite D call. Trimming left V 3 bases short and J 1 base short, with 19 bases between. The CDR3 length is 18 residues. In germline, CDR1 is LNHNV, CDR2 YYDKDF (reference sequence). The CDR3 loop is CATSSREGALGSNQPQHF. CDR3 nucleotides: TGTGCCACCAGCAGCCGGGAGGGAGCCCTGGGAAGCAATCAGCCCCAGCATTTT.

This chain connects TRBV4-3 to TRBJ2-7, with D uncertain. Trimming left V 6 bases short and J 0 bases short, with 18 bases between. This CDR3 spans 16 amino acids. Germline V gene data show CDR1 as LGHNA and CDR2 as YSLEER. This chain's CDR3 is CASRPSRTGSSYEQYF. The DNA of the CDR3 is TGCGCCAGCAGACCTTCCAGGACGGGTAGCTCCTACGAGCAGTACTTC.

This clonotype has a handful of counts. The chain carries TRBV5-6 and TRBJ2-5; 13 positions match TRBD2. J was trimmed by 5 bases and V by 4 bases; bases with no gene match: 8. The CDR3 has 16 residues. Germline lookup yields CDR1 SGHDT and CDR2 YYEEEE. In DNA, the CDR3 is TGTGCCAGCAGCCCCAGGGGACTAGCGGGAACTGAGACCCAGTACTTC. Translated: CASSPRGLAGTETQYF.

The CDR3 sequence is CASNQDREGTEAFF. CDR3 nucleotides: TGTGCCAGCAACCAGGACAGGGAGGGCACTGAAGCTTTCTTT. The V call is TRBV2, the J call TRBJ1-1; 8 nucleotides match TRBD1. CDR1 is SNHLY, CDR2 FYNNEI, per germline. This CDR3 contains 14 residues. V was clipped by 7 bases and J by 4 bases; unmatched bases: 8.

V gene TRBV7-2 combines with J gene TRBJ2-7, with D perhaps TRBD2 (5 bases). The CDR3 spans 14 residues. Germline CDR1 SGHTA, CDR2 FQGNSA. V was pared by 3 bases and J by 2 bases, with 11 bases between. CDR3 sequence: CASSLETGTYEQYF. CDR3 in DNA: TGTGCCAGCAGCTTGGAAACGGGAACCTACGAGCAGTACTTC.

This rearrangement joins TRBV20-1 to TRBJ1-2; possibly TRBD1 for D (6 bases). The CDR3 loop spans 13 amino acids. Germline V gene data show CDR1 as DFQATT and CDR2 as SNEGSKA (reference sequence). With 5 bases removed from V and 2 bases from J, the gap between germline ends came to 12 bases. In DNA form, the CDR3 reads TGCAGTGCTCCCGGGACACCCAACTATGGCTACACCTTC. Protein sequence: CSAPGTPNYGYTF.

V is TRBV27 and J is TRBJ2-1, with a possible D match to TRBD2 (5 bases). V lost 5 bases and J 10 bases, leaving 9 bases between the germline ends. The CDR3 is 11 residues long. Germline-derived CDR1 and CDR2 are MNHEY and SMNVEV (reference sequence). CDR3 region: CASSHSGEQFF. Written as DNA, the CDR3 is TGTGCCAGCAGTCACTCGGGGGAGCAGTTCTTC.

J is TRBJ2-5 and V is TRBV5-5; D may be TRBD1 or TRBD2 (5 bases each). Near its end, the DNA agrees better with TRBJ2-7, so the J call may be wrong. Germline V gives CDR1 SGHKS, CDR2 YYEKEE (reference sequence). The CDR3 covers 16 residues. DNA for the CDR3: TGTGCCAGCAGCTGGGGACCGGGTGGGAGAGGTTACGAGCAGTACTTC. This translates into CASSWGPGGRGYEQYF.

Only a few counts were recorded for this clonotype. The chain joins TRBV7-9 to TRBJ2-3; TRBD1 is a possible D gene (5 bases). This CDR3 is 13 amino acids long. V lost 5 bases, J lost 3 bases, and 9 bases lay in between. Germline V gene sequence: CDR1 SEHNR, CDR2 FQNEAQ (reference sequence). The CDR3 here is CASSNRQTDTQYF. DNA of the CDR3: TGTGCCAGCAGCAACCGACAGACAGATACGCAGTATTTT.

As regards this clonotype: A clone one base away is much larger, so this may be a read error. The chain joins TRBV7-9 to TRBJ2-5; no firm D call. Germline CDR1 is SEHNR and CDR2 is FQNEAQ (reference sequence). The V and J ends lost 6 bases and 6 bases respectively, with 14 bases between them. The CDR3 spans 13 residues. This CDR3 reads CASRKDGKQTQYF. The CDR3 nucleotides read TGTGCCAGCAGGAAGGACGGTAAACAGACCCAGTACTTC.

As to this clonotype: One end of the junction varies from germline; a read error may be responsible. The chain uses TRBV7-2 and TRBJ2-1, with 9 bases aligning to TRBD2. CDR1 and CDR2 (germline): SGHTA, FQGNSA. The CDR3 length is 16 residues. The CDR3 nucleotides are TGTGCCAGCAGCGGGCAGCGGGAGGCGCGATACAGTGAGCAGTTCTTC. Translated, it gives CASSGQREARYSEQFF.

About this clonotype itself: A much larger clone is a single base away; this may be a read error. The chain recombines TRBV3-1 with TRBJ2-7, with TRBD1 matching 11 bases. CDR1 LGHDT and CDR2 YNNKEL come from the germline V gene (reference sequence). V gave up 1 base and J gave up 3 bases; unmatched junction bases: 2. The CDR3 is made up of 15 amino acids. CDR3 amino acids: CASSQVGTGGYEQYF. CDR3 DNA sequence: TGTGCCAGCAGCCAAGTGGGGACAGGGGGCTACGAGCAGTACTTC.

This clonotype was seen a few times. J is TRBJ2-1 and V is TRBV27; no definite D call. V lost 7 bases, J lost 3 bases, and 13 bases lay in between. The germline V gene has CDR1 MNHEY and CDR2 SMNVEV (reference sequence). CDR3 length: 14 residues. The CDR3 sequence: CASTPVGDYNEQFF. The CDR3 bases are TGTGCCAGCACCCCGGTTGGCGACTACAATGAGCAGTTCTTC.

This clonotype showed up just a few times. The gene calls are TRBV15 and TRBJ1-2, with D possibly matching TRBD1 (5 bases). Germline V gene sequence: CDR1 LNHNV, CDR2 YYDKDF (reference sequence). CDR3 length: 14 amino acids. Trimming took 3 bases from V and 4 from J, leaving 12 bases between them. CDR3 DNA sequence: TGTGCCACCAGCAGCGGGCAGGGCTCCTATGGCTACACCTTC. Translated: CATSSGQGSYGYTF.